This TCR beta chain is from a study of tumor and adjacent non-tumor tissue in lung cancer. Study-level findings and limits: Tumor repertoires had a smaller top 100 clone share than normal lung.

This clonotype was seen many times. Antigen: not known. Germline V lookup: CDR1 SEHNR, CDR2 FQNEAQ (reference sequence). V lost 0 bases, J lost 3 bases, and 3 bases stayed unmatched. CDR3 length: 15 residues. A modified ARM-PCR protocol with three rounds of nested PCR amplified TCRbeta. In TCRdb, the multiplex PCR reads were re-called with MiXCR into one record per CDR3 protein. The sample contains roughly 43,000 distinct CDR3 sequences, approximately 57% of which appear only once. No cell sorting was done before RNA was extracted from the tissue. The normal lung tissue was taken more than 3 cm from the tumor edge. Between August and November 2014, newly diagnosed, chemotherapy-naive lung cancer patients underwent thoracic surgery in China.

The genes are TRBV7-9 and TRBJ1-2; 8 bases align to TRBD1. Sample: distant non-tumor lung tissue. The sequence came from a man over 45 with non-small cell lung cancer. In DNA form, the CDR3 reads TGTGCCAGCAGCTTAGCCCAGGGGGCCCACTATGGCTACACCTTC. Translating it yields CASSLAQGAHYGYTF.